The sequence of this T cell receptor (beta chain) was determined in a study of beta chain features in type 1 diabetes. Reverse transcribing all isolated RNA meant expressed TCRB transcripts were sequenced. Naive, central memory and regulatory T cell samples averaged roughly 3.4 million immunoSEQ reads each. This table comes from immunoSEQ multiplex PCR, and its TCRdb copy is limited to in-frame clones, with some not included. The table shows almost 250,000 clones, with 12% to 15% occurring only once. In the case of this clone: Its specificity is unknown.

General observations from the study: Insertion counts at VDJ junctions were lower in type 1 diabetes patients, who also showed more deletions there. Shortening of TCRB CDR3s, moderate but significant, appeared in all four CD4+ subsets of Type 1 diabetes patients.

The CDR3 is 16 residues long. Germline-derived CDR1 and CDR2 are KGHSH and LQKENI. Between the trimmed V and J ends, which lost 1 base and 6 bases, there was a span of 13 bases. This TCR was recovered from a woman aged 40 to 50 in good health. The chain links TRBV18 to TRBJ1-6, with D possibly matching TRBD1 (5 bases). The sequenced material came from naive CD4+ T cells from blood. This chain's CDR3 is CASSPLGGDFNSPLHF. CDR3 nucleotides: TGTGCCAGCTCACCACTCGGGGGAGACTTTAATTCACCCCTCCACTTT.